This T cell receptor beta chain appears in the sequencing data of a study of response to subunit inactivated influenza vaccine. TCRdb fed the RT-PCR reads into MiXCR, producing one record per CDR3 protein. The table includes around 650,000 distinct CDR3 sequences, roughly 14% detected once. General study findings and limits: The authors offered the suggestion that each seasonal influenza vaccination recruits few new T cells.

CDR1 and CDR2 (germline): SGDLS, YYNGEE. The CDR3 is made up of 16 amino acids. The ends lost 0 bases at V and 4 bases at J; junction bases unmatched: 7. On this clonotype: Its antigen remains unidentified.

Sequencing was performed on PBMCs from blood, taken roughly 12 days after vaccination. The sequence came from a man in his forties or fifties who received an inactivated influenza vaccine. V gene TRBV9 combines with J gene TRBJ2-5; TRBD1 matches 9 bases. CDR3 protein: CASSVDPGTGTETQYF. Written as DNA, the CDR3 is TGTGCCAGCAGCGTAGACCCAGGGACAGGGACAGAGACCCAGTACTTC.